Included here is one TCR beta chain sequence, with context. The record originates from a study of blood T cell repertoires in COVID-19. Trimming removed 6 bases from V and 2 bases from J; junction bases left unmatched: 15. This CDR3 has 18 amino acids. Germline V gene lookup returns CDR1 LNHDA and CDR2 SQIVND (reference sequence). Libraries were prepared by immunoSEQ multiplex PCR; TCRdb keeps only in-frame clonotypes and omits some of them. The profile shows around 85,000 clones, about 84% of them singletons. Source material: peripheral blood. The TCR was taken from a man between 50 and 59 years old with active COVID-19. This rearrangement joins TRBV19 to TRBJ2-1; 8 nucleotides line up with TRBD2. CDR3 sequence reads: CASSIKPIAGPPYNEQFF. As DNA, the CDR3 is TGTGCCAGTAGCATTAAACCCATAGCGGGACCTCCCTACAATGAGCAGTTCTTC.